This TCR beta chain was identified in a study of blood T cell repertoires in COVID-19. Study in general: The samples span acute and convalescent COVID-19 from the United States, Italy and Spain. PBMCs, B-cell-depleted T cells, or T cells provided the cDNA or gDNA that made up the material.

In the study's own analysis: Estimated nucleated cell counts came from reference gene primer amplification. TCRdb's table, derived via immunoSEQ multiplex PCR, lists solely in-frame clones and lacks some. V and J calls and clone size are copied from that table; D and trimming were computed from the DNA. The sample holds approximately 240,000 clones, around 85% seen once. Germline-derived CDR1 and CDR2 are SGHDT and YYEEEE. This CDR3 region has 17 residues. V lost 4 bases and J 8 bases, leaving 27 bases between the germline ends. Sequencing was done on a sample of peripheral blood. The rearrangement joins TRBV5-6 to TRBJ1-2; weak D call: TRBD1 (6 bases). This sequence was found in a woman aged 55-69 years with active or convalescent COVID-19. CDR3: CASSLWLDRSSKVGYTF. As DNA, the CDR3 is TGTGCCAGCAGCCTCTGGCTCGACAGGTCCTCCAAGGTGGGCTACACCTTC. Together with reference TRBV5-6 and TRBJ1-2, the CDR3 gives the full variable domain: DAGVTQSPTHLIKTRGQQVTLRCSPKSGHDTVSWYQQALGQGPQFIFQYYEEEERQRGNFPDRFSGHQFPNYSSELNVNALLLGDSALYLCASSLWLDRSSKVGYTFGSGTRLTVV.